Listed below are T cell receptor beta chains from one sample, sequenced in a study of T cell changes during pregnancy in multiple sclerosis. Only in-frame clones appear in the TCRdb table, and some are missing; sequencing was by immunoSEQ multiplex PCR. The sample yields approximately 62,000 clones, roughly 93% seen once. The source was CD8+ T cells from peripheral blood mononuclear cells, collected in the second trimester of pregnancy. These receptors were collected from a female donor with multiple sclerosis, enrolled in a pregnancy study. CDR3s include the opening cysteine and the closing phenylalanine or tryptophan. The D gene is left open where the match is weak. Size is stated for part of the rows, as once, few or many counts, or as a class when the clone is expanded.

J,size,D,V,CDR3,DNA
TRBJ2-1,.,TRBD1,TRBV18,CASSGLGTDNEQFF,TGTGCCAGCTCAGGCCTGGGGACAGACAATGAGCAGTTCTTC
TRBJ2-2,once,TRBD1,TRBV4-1,CASSQVQGHTGELFF,TGCGCCAGCAGCCAAGTACAGGGGCACACCGGGGAGCTGTTTTTT
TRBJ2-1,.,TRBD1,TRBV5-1,CASSLGSGTGGSNEQFF,TGCGCCAGCAGCTTGGGGTCCGGGACAGGGGGCTCGAATGAGCAGTTCTTC
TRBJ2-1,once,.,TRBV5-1,CASSLGWSSYNEQFF,TGCGCCAGCAGCTTGGGGTGGAGCTCCTACAATGAGCAGTTCTTC
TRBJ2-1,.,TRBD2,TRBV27,CASRTRGRAYNEQFF,TGTGCCAGCAGAACTCGCGGGAGGGCCTACAATGAGCAGTTCTTC
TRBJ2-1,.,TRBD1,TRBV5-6,CASSLGQGGNEQFF,TGTGCCAGCAGCTTGGGACAGGGCGGCAATGAGCAGTTCTTC
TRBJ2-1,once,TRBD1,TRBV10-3,CAIRQFRDSHNEQFF,TGTGCCATCAGGCAGTTCCGGGACAGTCACAATGAGCAGTTCTTC
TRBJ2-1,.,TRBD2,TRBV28,CASSLTRTSADNEQFF,TGTGCCAGCAGTTTAACCCGGACTAGCGCCGACAATGAGCAGTTCTTC
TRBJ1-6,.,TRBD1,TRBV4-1,CASSNRDRGRDSPLHF,TGCGCCAGCAGCAACCGGGACAGGGGTCGGGATTCACCCCTCCACTTT
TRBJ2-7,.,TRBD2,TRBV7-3,CASSLGTGGEQYF,TGTGCCAGCAGCTTAGGAACGGGGGGCGAGCAGTACTTC
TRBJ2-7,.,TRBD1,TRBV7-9,CASSLDGTGNYEQYF,TGTGCCAGCAGCTTAGATGGGACAGGGAATTACGAGCAGTACTTC
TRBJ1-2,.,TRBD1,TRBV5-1,CASSADSTGNYGYTF,TGCGCCAGCAGCGCAGACTCGACAGGGAACTATGGCTACACCTTC
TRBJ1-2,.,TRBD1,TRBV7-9,CASSGVDDRDRGNYGYTF,TGTGCCAGCAGCGGGGTGGACGACCGGGACAGGGGTAACTATGGCTACACCTTC
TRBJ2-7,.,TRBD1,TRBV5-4,CASSSRDRVLEQYF,TGTGCCAGCAGCTCCCGGGACAGGGTCCTCGAGCAGTACTTC
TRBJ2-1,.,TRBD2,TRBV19,CASNPGLAGGNEQFF,TGTGCCAGCAATCCGGGACTAGCGGGTGGCAATGAGCAGTTCTTC